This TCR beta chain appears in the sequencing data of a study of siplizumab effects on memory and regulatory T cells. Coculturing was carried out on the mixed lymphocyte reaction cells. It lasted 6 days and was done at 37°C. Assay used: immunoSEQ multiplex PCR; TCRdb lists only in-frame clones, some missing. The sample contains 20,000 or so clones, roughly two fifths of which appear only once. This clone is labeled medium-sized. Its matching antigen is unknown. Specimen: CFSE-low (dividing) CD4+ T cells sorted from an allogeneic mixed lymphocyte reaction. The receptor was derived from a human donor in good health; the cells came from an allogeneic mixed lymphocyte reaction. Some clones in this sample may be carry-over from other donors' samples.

CDR3 in DNA: TGTGCCAGCAGCTTAGGACGGATGAACACTGAAGCTTTCTTT. Translating gives CASSLGRMNTEAFF. The gene calls are TRBV7-9 and TRBJ1-1; no definite D call. CDR3 length equals 14 residues. V dropped 1 base and J dropped 0 bases, with 6 bases sitting between them. Germline assignment: CDR1 SEHNR and CDR2 FQNEAQ (reference sequence). The variable domain in full, with the rest retrieved from reference TRBV7-9 and TRBJ1-1, is DTGVSQNPRHKITKRGQNVTFRCDPISEHNRLYWYRQTLGQGPEFLTYFQNEAQLEKSRLLSDRFSAERPKGSFSTLEIQRTEQGDSAMYLCASSLGRMNTEAFFGQGTRLTVV.